This TCR beta chain is drawn from a study of shared T cell receptors in the human thymus. Sequencing used immunoSEQ multiplex PCR; TCRdb keeps in-frame clones, though not all of them. The profile covers hundreds of thousands of clones, with approximately 89% appearing a single time and over 0.008% taken by the ten largest. CDR1 and CDR2 (germline): SGHDN, FVKESK. V was shortened by 5 bases and J by 0 bases, with 8 bases between the two germline ends. The CDR3 is 14 residues long. This sample was shared with a second study, whose subject was human thymus T cells. In that study: Having surgery to correct congenital heart defects, healthy Finnish infants acted as the donors. Within thymic and blood repertoires, V and J gene usage appeared to be biased.

The TCR sequence derives from a boy under three years old with a congenital heart defect. The gene calls are TRBV14 and TRBJ1-3; no reliable D call. Sequencing input: thymocytes. The CDR3 nucleotides are TGTGCCAGCAGCGGACTGTTCTCTGGAAACACCATATATTTT. It is translated as CASSGLFSGNTIYF.